The present TCR beta chain was sequenced within a study of shared clonotypes between healthy human individuals. The study, taken as a whole, reports: The naive CD4 repertoires of a handful of donors were compared, and roughly 5% of clonotypes were shared.

On this clone itself: Its antigen remains unidentified.

DNA at around 200 ng, roughly 27,000 T cell genomes, went into sorted-subset replicate PCRs. Generated by immunoSEQ multiplex PCR, the TCRdb table keeps only in-frame clones and is missing some. The sample contains 2.3 million or so clones, roughly 93% of which appear only once. Germline-derived CDR1 and CDR2 are MGHRA and YSYEKL. CDR3 size: 17 residues. Trimming cost V 3 bases and J 4 bases; bases outside gene matches: 10. What was sequenced was naive CD4+ T cells from PBMCs. As for subset: CD45RA+ positively selected. The genes are TRBV4-1 and TRBJ2-5; 11 bases line up with TRBD2. The clonotype was recovered from a man younger than 30 in good health. Some clones in this sample may be carry-over from other donors' samples. CDR3 nucleotide sequence: TGCGCCAGCAGCCAGCCGGGCGCGCTAGCGGGAGGAGAGACCCAGTACTTC. Its protein is CASSQPGALAGGETQYF.